The 7 T cell receptor beta chains below were found in one sample sequenced in a study of shared clonotypes between healthy human individuals. Some clones are missing from TCRdb's copy, which holds only in-frame ones; the method was immunoSEQ multiplex PCR. In the table there are fewer than 2.5 million clones, approximately 93% of which are singletons. Sequencing was performed on naive CD4+ T cells from PBMCs. The subset here: CD45RA+ positively selected. These receptor sequences come from a man younger than 35 in good health. Some clones in this sample may be carry-over from other donors' samples.

The V and J genes are TRBV7-9 and TRBJ2-1, with unresolved D. V lost 2 bases to trimming and J lost 10 bases, with 12 bases between them. This CDR3 has 13 amino acids. The V gene's germline CDR1 is SEHNR and CDR2 FQNEAQ (reference sequence). In nucleotides, the CDR3 is TGTGCCAGCAGCTTATTGGCCGCCAACGAGCAGTTCTTC. Protein product: CASSLLAANEQFF.

This clone was seen just once. The J gene is TRBJ2-4, the V gene TRBV9; 11 bases align to TRBD2. V shed 2 bases and J 2 bases; nucleotides not matched to a gene: 9. Germline lookup yields CDR1 SGDLS and CDR2 YYNGEE. This CDR3 contains 18 residues. CDR3 DNA: TGTGCCAGCAGCGTGGAAGTAGCGGGAGGGGAAACCAAAAACATTCAGTACTTC. Encoded protein: CASSVEVAGGETKNIQYF.

The chain has TRBV7-3 and TRBJ2-7, with a possible D match to TRBD2 (6 bases). V shed 4 bases and J shed 4 bases, with 17 bases lying between them. The CDR3 extends over 15 amino acids. Germline CDR1 is SGHTA and CDR2 is FQGTGA. CDR3 nucleotides: TGTGCCAGCAGCTACTCCGGCGGGGCCCAATACGAGCAGTACTTC. Translation: CASSYSGGAQYEQYF.

As for this clone: The sample holds other DNA sequences that translate to the same CDR3. The genes are TRBV2 and TRBJ2-5; D may be TRBD1 (5 bases). The CDR3 covers 12 residues. Trimming took 6 bases from V and 2 from J, leaving 7 bases between them. CDR1 SNHLY and CDR2 FYNNEI come from the germline V gene. The DNA of the CDR3 is TGTGCCAGCAGCGCAGGGCAAGAGACCCAGTACTTC. This gives the protein CASSAGQETQYF.

This clone was picked up one time. The chain joins TRBV7-8 to TRBJ2-7; perhaps D is TRBD1 or TRBD2 (5 bases each). CDR1 and CDR2 from the germline V gene are SGHVS and FQNEAQ. The CDR3 consists of 15 residues. V lost 4 bases, J lost 4 bases, and 17 bases lay in between. The DNA of the CDR3 is TGTGCCAGCAGCTCTGGGGTGGGGACGAGGTACGAGCAGTACTTC. Amino acids: CASSSGVGTRYEQYF.

The chain couples TRBV6-5 to TRBJ2-7; maybe TRBD1 (5 bases). Trimming removed 2 bases from V and 0 bases from J, with 8 bases in between. CDR1 is MNHEY and CDR2 is SVGAGI in the germline V gene. CDR3 length equals 14 residues. The CDR3 DNA reads TGTGCCAGCAGTTACAGGGGTCCCTCCTACGAGCAGTACTTC. Translating gives CASSYRGPSYEQYF.

As DNA, the CDR3 is TGTGCCAGCAGCCCTGCCGGGACTACCTCCTACGAGCAGTACTTC. This translates into CASSPAGTTSYEQYF. The chain employs TRBV9 and TRBJ2-7; 7 positions match TRBD2. The germline gives CDR1 SGDLS, CDR2 YYNGEE. The CDR3 covers 15 residues. V shed 4 bases and J 0 bases; nucleotides not matched to a gene: 7.